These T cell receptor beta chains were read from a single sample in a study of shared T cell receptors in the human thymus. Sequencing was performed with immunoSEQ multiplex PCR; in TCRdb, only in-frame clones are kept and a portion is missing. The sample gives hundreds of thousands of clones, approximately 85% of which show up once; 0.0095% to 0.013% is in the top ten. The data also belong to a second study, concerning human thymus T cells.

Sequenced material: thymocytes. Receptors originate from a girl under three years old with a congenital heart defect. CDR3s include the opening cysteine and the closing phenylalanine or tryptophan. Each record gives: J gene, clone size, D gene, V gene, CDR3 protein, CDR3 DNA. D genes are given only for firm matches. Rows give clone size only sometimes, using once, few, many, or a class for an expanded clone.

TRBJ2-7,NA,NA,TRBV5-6,CASSLEGPFGLRGWEQYF,TGTGCCAGCAGCTTGGAAGGCCCGTTTGGATTACGGGGTTGGGAGCAGTACTTC
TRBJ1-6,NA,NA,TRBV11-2,CASSSRQHYNSPLHF,TGTGCCAGCAGCTCACGACAGCACTATAATTCACCCCTCCACTTT
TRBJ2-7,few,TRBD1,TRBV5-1,CASVRWQGAYEQYF,TGCGCCAGCGTCCGTTGGCAGGGGGCCTACGAGCAGTACTTC
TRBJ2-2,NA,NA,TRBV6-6,CASRPYPSDTGELFF,TGTGCCAGCAGACCTTATCCGAGCGACACCGGGGAGCTGTTTTTT
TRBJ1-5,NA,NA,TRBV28,CASSFSPGGEYSNQPQHF,TGTGCCAGCAGTTTTTCGCCGGGGGGAGAATATAGCAATCAGCCCCAGCATTTT
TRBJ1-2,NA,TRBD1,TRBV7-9,CASSLGTGTGESPNYGYTF,TGTGCCAGCAGCTTAGGAACCGGGACAGGGGAATCTCCTAACTATGGCTACACCTTC
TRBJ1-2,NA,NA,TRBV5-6,CASSAGQFGGDYGYTF,TGTGCCAGCAGCGCAGGACAGTTCGGTGGAGACTATGGCTACACCTTC
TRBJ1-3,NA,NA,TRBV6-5,CASWQFCSGNTIYF,TGTGCCAGCTGGCAGTTCTGCTCTGGAAACACCATATATTTT
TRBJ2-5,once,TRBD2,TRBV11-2,CASSLYRAGENQETQYF,TGTGCCAGCAGCTTATACCGGGCGGGGGAAAACCAAGAGACCCAGTACTTC
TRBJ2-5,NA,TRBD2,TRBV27,CASSFKGLAGETQYF,TGTGCCAGCAGTTTCAAGGGACTAGCGGGAGAGACCCAGTACTTC
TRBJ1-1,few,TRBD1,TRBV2,CASSERGQSMNTEAFF,TGTGCCAGCAGTGAAAGGGGACAGAGTATGAACACTGAAGCTTTCTTT
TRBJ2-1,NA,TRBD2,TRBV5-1,CASSLVGLVNEQFF,TGCGCCAGCAGCTTGGTGGGACTAGTCAATGAGCAGTTCTTC
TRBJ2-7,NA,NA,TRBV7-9,CASSRGTEQYF,TGTGCCAGCAGCAGGGGCACCGAGCAGTACTTC
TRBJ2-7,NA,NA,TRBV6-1,CASSEHTTYEQYF,TGTGCCAGCAGTGAACACACCACCTACGAGCAGTACTTC
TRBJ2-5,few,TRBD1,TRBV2,CASKGQGEETQYF,TGTGCCAGCAAGGGACAGGGGGAAGAGACCCAGTACTTC
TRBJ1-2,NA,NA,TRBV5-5,CASSLETLRTESNYGYTF,TGTGCCAGCAGCTTAGAAACCCTCCGGACAGAAAGCAACTATGGCTACACCTTC
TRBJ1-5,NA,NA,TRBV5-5,CASSPIPAPEAQPQHF,TGTGCCAGCAGCCCCATCCCAGCCCCAGAGGCTCAGCCCCAGCATTTT
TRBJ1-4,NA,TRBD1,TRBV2,CASNRQGNEKLFF,TGTGCCAGCAACCGACAGGGCAATGAAAAACTGTTTTTT
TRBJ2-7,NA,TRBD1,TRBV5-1,CASSTPDRAHEQYF,TGCGCCAGCAGCACCCCGGACAGGGCCCACGAGCAGTACTTC
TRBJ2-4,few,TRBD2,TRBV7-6,CASSRLWGEGNIQYF,TGTGCCAGCAGCCGTCTGTGGGGGGAGGGCAACATTCAGTACTTC
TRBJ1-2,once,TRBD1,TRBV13,CASSAGQDNRRYGYTF,TGTGCCAGCAGCGCGGGACAGGATAATCGTCGCTACGGCTACACCTTT
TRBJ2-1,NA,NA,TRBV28,CASSPQKEQFF,TGTGCCAGCAGTCCCCAGAAGGAGCAGTTCTTC